A single sample gave rise to the 29 T cell receptor beta chains below, sequenced in a study of blood T cell repertoires in acute mononucleosis. The data were produced by immunoSEQ multiplex PCR, yet TCRdb's version contains in-frame clones alone and is incomplete. Among around 1,500 clones, roughly 25% were seen once, and the ten largest hold approximately 30%. Specified time point: convalescence about 6 months (5-8 months) after acute presentation (visit 7). Sequencing used EBV YVL epitope tetramer+ CD8+ T cells sorted from PBMCs, obtained during convalescence from infectious mononucleosis. Subset in this sample: CD8 T cells binding a tetramer with EBV BRLF1 109-117 peptide (YVL-BR). These receptors came from a woman between 18 and 30 years old with infectious mononucleosis caused by EBV.

V and J are TRBV28 and TRBJ1-5; maybe TRBD1 (6 bases). The V and J ends lost 3 bases and 15 bases respectively, with 24 bases between them. Germline values: CDR1 MDHEN, CDR2 SYDVKM. The CDR3 covers 15 residues. The CDR3 DNA reads TGTGCCAGCAGTTTCCTTCTGGGGGGGGCTCAGCCCTTGCATTTT. Its translation: CASSFLLGGAQPLHF. Full variable domain (missing parts from reference TRBV28 and TRBJ1-5): DVKVTQSSRYLVKRTGEKVFLECVQDMDHENMFWYRQDPGLGLRLIYFSYDVKMKEKGDIPEGYSVSREKKERFSLILESASTNQTSMYLCASSFLLGGAQPLHFGDGTRLSIL.

This clone has a handful of counts. A much larger clone differs from this one at a single base, so this may be a read error. CDR3 sequence reads: CASTGGVTYNEQFF. CDR3 sequence (DNA): TGTGCCAGTACTGGGGGAGTGACCTACAATGAGCAGTTCTTC. The chain joins TRBV7-3 to TRBJ2-1; D possibly uses TRBD1 or TRBD2 (5 bases each). Germline V gene sequence: CDR1 SGHTA, CDR2 FQGTGA. The ends were cut back, 9 bases at V and 2 bases at J, with 14 bases in the middle. The CDR3 sequence is 14 residues long.

A remark on this clone: Additional DNA sequences in this sample encode the identical CDR3. The V call is TRBV29-1, the J call TRBJ2-1; the D gene is possibly TRBD2 (10 bases). CDR3 length: 21 residues. Germline assignment: CDR1 SQVTM and CDR2 ANQGSEA. The CDR3 coding sequence is TGCATCGTAGGAGGGACAGGGTCCGGTACTAGCGGGGCATACTCCTACAATGAGCAGTTCTTC. Translated: CIVGGTGSGTSGAYSYNEQFF.

This chain uses TRBV2 with TRBJ2-1; D is ambiguous. CDR3 length: 12 residues. V was clipped by 5 bases and J by 9 bases, with 11 bases between them. The germline gives CDR1 SNHLY, CDR2 FYNNEI. The CDR3 DNA reads TGTGCCAGCAGTTTATATTCCAGTGAGCAGTTCTTC. It specifies CASSLYSSEQFF. The full variable domain, with the rest looked up from reference TRBV2 and TRBJ2-1, is EPEVTQTPSHQVTQMGQEVILRCVPISNHLYFYWYRQILGQKVEFLVSFYNNEISEKSEIFDDQFSVERPDGSNFTLKIRSTKLEDSAMYFCASSLYSSEQFFGPGTRLTVL.

V gene TRBV29-1 combines with J gene TRBJ2-1, with 9 bases matching TRBD2. CDR1 and CDR2 from the germline V gene are SQVTM and ANQGSEA. The CDR3 loop spans 21 amino acids. Trimming cost V 6 bases and J 0 bases; bases outside gene matches: 24. This CDR3 reads CSVGGAASGTSRAYSYNEQFF. CDR3 coding DNA: TGCAGCGTAGGAGGGGCAGCGTCCGGGACTAGCAGGGCATACTCCTACAATGAGCAGTTCTTC.

As for this clone: This likely traces to a read error, being one base from a far larger clone. The chain recombines TRBV27 with TRBJ1-1; TRBD1 agrees at 7 bases. V trimming: 3 bases; J trimming: 0 bases; junction bases outside the gene matches: 7. Germline values: CDR1 MNHEY, CDR2 SMNVEV (reference sequence). The CDR3 sequence is 16 residues long. CDR3 sequence reads: CASSFLGQTLNTEAFF. DNA of the CDR3: TGTGCCAGCAGTTTTCTGGGACAGACATTGAACACTGAAGCTTTCTTT.

This clone turned up a few times. The junction departs from the called germline gene at one end, perhaps through a read error. This same CDR3 is encoded by further DNA sequences in the sample. The chain recombines TRBV29-1 with TRBJ2-1, with TRBD2 matching over 13 bases. The CDR3 extends over 21 amino acids. CDR1 and CDR2 from the germline V gene are SQVTM and ANQGSEA. In nucleotides, the CDR3 is TGCATCGTTGGAGGGACAGGGTCCGGGACTAGCGGGGCATACTCCTACAATGAGCAGTTCTTC. This translates into CIVGGTGSGTSGAYSYNEQFF.

There are a few counts of this clone. Being one base from a much bigger clone, this may be a read error. J is TRBJ2-4 and V is TRBV25-1, with D maybe TRBD2 (5 bases). The CDR3 spans 15 residues. CDR1 is MGHDK and CDR2 is SYGVNS in the germline V gene. The V end was cut by 5 bases, the J end by 9 bases, with 20 bases between. The CDR3, as DNA: TGTGCCAGCAGTTTAATGCTGGGCAGCGGATCCATTCAGTACTTC. This translates into CASSLMLGSGSIQYF.

Comment on this clone: A far larger clone is just one base off, so this is likely a read error. The chain carries TRBV27 and TRBJ1-1, with TRBD1 identical over 7 bases. Germline V gives CDR1 MNHEY, CDR2 SMNVEV (reference sequence). CDR3 size: 16 residues. The CDR3 DNA follows: TGTGCCAGAAGTTTTCTGGGACAGACAATGAACACTGAAGCTTTCTTT. Protein product: CARSFLGQTMNTEAFF.

There are many counts of this clone. The chain joins TRBV7-6 to TRBJ2-7, with 7 bases matching TRBD1. The germline CDR1 and CDR2 sequences are SGHVS and FNYEAQ. V lost 6 bases and J lost 1; bases outside the gene matches: 3. The CDR3 runs 13 residues. The chain's CDR3 is CASSWTGSYEQYF. In DNA, the CDR3 is TGTGCCAGCAGTTGGACAGGTTCCTACGAGCAGTACTTC.

This clone was detected many times. This chain uses TRBV14 with TRBJ2-2, with 7 positions matching TRBD2. This CDR3 is 14 amino acids long. V lost 6 bases, J lost 5 bases, and 6 bases stayed unmatched. Per germline, CDR1 SGHDN and CDR2 FVKESK. The CDR3 DNA follows: TGTGCCAGCAGACCCTGGGGAGGGACCGGGGAGCTGTTTTTT. Protein product: CASRPWGGTGELFF.

This chain connects TRBV29-1 to TRBJ2-1, with a tentative D call TRBD1 (6 bases). CDR1 is SQVTM and CDR2 is ANQGSEA in the germline V gene. The CDR3 loop spans 13 amino acids. CDR3 in DNA: TGCAGTGCTGCGGACAGCTCCTACAATGAGCAGTTCTTC. It translates to CSAADSSYNEQFF.

This clone has ten or more counts. One end of the junction is discordant with germline, which a read error may explain. Other DNA variants within this sample encode the same CDR3. This sequence joins TRBV10-2 and TRBJ1-1, with D possibly matching TRBD1 (6 bases). Germline V lookup: CDR1 WSHSY, CDR2 SAAADI. The CDR3 covers 13 residues. CDR3 residues: CASRQQGSTEAFF. DNA for the CDR3: TGTGCCAGCAGGCAACAGGGATCCACTGAAGCTTTCTTT.

A remark on this clone: The junction departs from germline at one end; a sequencing error may be responsible. Other DNA sequences in this specimen translate into the identical CDR3. The chain uses TRBV29-1 and TRBJ2-1; 13 bases agree with TRBD2. The CDR3 is 21 amino acids. The germline V gene has CDR1 SQVTM and CDR2 ANQGSEA. CDR3 residues: CCVGGTGSGTSGAYSYNEQFF. CDR3 DNA: TGCTGCGTTGGAGGGACAGGGTCCGGGACTAGCGGGGCATACTCCTACAATGAGCAGTTCTTC.

This clone has only a few counts. The rearrangement joins TRBV5-6 to TRBJ1-2; D not resolved. From germline, CDR1 is SGHDT and CDR2 YYEEEE. The CDR3 sequence is 14 residues long. Trimming removed 8 bases at V and 1 base at J, with 15 bases between. The CDR3 spells CASSTPHLNYGYTF. DNA for the CDR3: TGTGCCAGTAGCACCCCACATCTTAACTATGGCTACACCTTC. Complete variable domain (other parts from reference TRBV5-6 and TRBJ1-2): DAGVTQSPTHLIKTRGQQVTLRCSPKSGHDTVSWYQQALGQGPQFIFQYYEEEERQRGNFPDRFSGHQFPNYSSELNVNALLLGDSALYLCASSTPHLNYGYTFGSGTRLTVV.

On this clone: With a far larger clone one base away, a read error is the likely cause. V and J are TRBV29-1 and TRBJ2-1; tentatively, D is TRBD2 (5 bases). The CDR3 length is 15 residues. Germline lookup yields CDR1 SQVTM and CDR2 ANQGSEA. The ends were cut back, 4 bases at V and 13 bases at J, with 26 bases in the middle. The CDR3 sequence is CSVVLAGLAKNIQFF. DNA of the CDR3: TGCAGCGTTGTTCTGGCGGGTCTAGCCAAAAACATTCAGTTCTTC.

This clone has ten or more counts. The rearrangement uses TRBV27 and TRBJ2-1; D may be TRBD2 (6 bases). The CDR3 is made up of 12 amino acids. CDR1 MNHEY and CDR2 SMNVEV come from the germline V gene (reference sequence). V lost 5 bases, J lost 9 bases, and 11 bases lay in between. The CDR3 region is CASSPMGGEQFF. The CDR3 DNA sequence: TGTGCCAGCAGTCCCATGGGGGGTGAGCAGTTCTTC.

CDR3 protein: CASSYPTGHSSYEQYF. CDR3 DNA: TGTGCCAGCAGTTACCCGACAGGGCATAGCTCCTACGAGCAGTACTTC. The J gene is TRBJ2-7, the V gene TRBV6-5, with 7 nucleotides matching TRBD1. Trimming removed 2 bases from V and 0 bases from J; junction bases left unmatched: 7. This CDR3 comprises 16 residues. Looked up from germline, CDR1 is MNHEY and CDR2 is SVGAGI.

In its sample, this clone was seen many times. V usage is TRBV13 and J usage is TRBJ2-2; 7 bases line up with TRBD2. J lost 5 bases, V lost 6 bases, and 6 bases had no gene match. The CDR3 is 14 residues long. The germline gives CDR1 PRHDT, CDR2 FYEKMQ (reference sequence). CDR3 in DNA: TGTGCCAGCAGACCCTGGGGAGGGACCGGGGAGCTGTTTTTT. Translation: CASRPWGGTGELFF.

This clone was seen a handful of times. The sample contains more than one DNA sequence encoding this CDR3. V gene TRBV29-1 combines with J gene TRBJ2-1; D possibly matches TRBD1 or TRBD2 (9 bases each). The CDR3 runs to 21 residues. CDR1 is SQVTM, CDR2 ANQGSEA, per germline. Deletions cut 4 bases from V and 0 bases from J, with 31 bases between. CDR3 DNA: TGCAGCGTTGGAGGGACAGGGTCCGTGACTAGCGGTGCATACTCCTACAATGAGCAGTTCTTC. Protein: CSVGGTGSVTSGAYSYNEQFF.

This clone was recorded many times. This likely came from a read error, as a far larger clone is one base away. The chain recombines TRBV7-6 with TRBJ2-7; 8 nucleotides match TRBD1. The CDR3 is 13 residues long. In germline, CDR1 is SGHVS, CDR2 FNYEAQ. V shed 5 bases and J 3 bases; nucleotides not matched to a gene: 3. DNA of the CDR3: TGTGCCAGCAGCGCAGGGGGCTACTACGAGCAGTACTTC. Residues: CASSAGGYYEQYF.

This clone showed up just a few times. A read error is the likely source, as a far larger clone sits one nucleotide away. This chain connects TRBV2 to TRBJ2-1, with 7 bases fitting TRBD1. Germline CDR1 and CDR2: SNHLY and FYNNEI. The CDR3 is 15 residues long. The CDR3 region has the DNA TGTGCCGGCAGTGATTGGCAGGGGGAATCAAATGAGCAGTTCTTC. This codes for CAGSDWQGESNEQFF. Drawing the rest from reference TRBV2 and TRBJ2-1, the complete variable domain is EPEVTQTPSHQVTQMGQEVILRCVPISNHLYFYWYRQILGQKVEFLVSFYNNEISEKSEIFDDQFSVERPDGSNFTLKIRSTKLEDSAMYFCAGSDWQGESNEQFFGPGTRLTVL.

This clone was seen a few times. This chain joins TRBV13 and TRBJ1-1; D unclear. Germline CDR1 PRHDT, CDR2 FYEKMQ (reference sequence). The CDR3 runs to 15 residues. V lost 6 bases and J 1 base, leaving 15 bases between the germline ends. The CDR3 DNA follows: TGTGCCAGCAGTTACCCTACGGCTGGGAACACTGAAGCTTTCTTT. This sequence encodes CASSYPTAGNTEAFF. The variable domain in full, with the rest retrieved from reference TRBV13 and TRBJ1-1, is AAGVIQSPRHLIKEKRETATLKCYPIPRHDTVYWYQQGPGQDPQFLISFYEKMQSDKGSIPDRFSAQQFSDYHSELNMSSLELGDSALYFCASSYPTAGNTEAFFGQGTRLTVV.

This clone was detected a few times. A far larger clone is one base from this, pointing to a likely read error. The chain employs TRBV27 and TRBJ2-7; 7 bases line up with TRBD2. Germline V gives CDR1 MNHEY, CDR2 SMNVEV (reference sequence). This CDR3 contains 16 residues. The CDR3 region is CASCLSIREALYEQYF. The CDR3 bases are TGTGCCAGCTGTTTATCGATCCGGGAGGCTCTCTACGAGCAGTACTTC.

The chain is built from TRBV6-5 and TRBJ2-1; perhaps TRBD2 as D (5 bases). The CDR3 spans 15 residues. In germline, CDR1 is MNHEY, CDR2 SVGAGI. V was trimmed by 6 bases and J by 4 bases, leaving 16 bases between them. For the CDR3, the DNA is TGTGCCAGCAGCCCCGACCCCACGGGGTACAATGAGCAGTTCTTC. Encoded protein: CASSPDPTGYNEQFF.

Comment on this clone: The sample carries other DNA sequences with the same CDR3. The genes are TRBV29-1 and TRBJ2-1, with 13 positions matching TRBD2. Germline CDR1 reads SQVTM; CDR2 reads ANQGSEA. The V segment lost 4 bases and the J segment 0 bases; nucleotides outside the gene matches: 18. The CDR3 is 21 residues long. As DNA, the CDR3 is TGCAGCGTTGTTGGGACAGGGTCCGGGACTAGCGGGGCATACTCCTACAATGAGCAGTTCTTC. Its translation is CSVVGTGSGTSGAYSYNEQFF.

This clone was detected only a few times. The chain couples TRBV7-9 to TRBJ2-1; a possible D gene is TRBD2 (5 bases). V lost 2 bases to trimming and J lost 6 bases, with 11 bases between them. The CDR3 consists of 14 residues. The V gene's germline CDR1 is SEHNR and CDR2 FQNEAQ (reference sequence). CDR3 residues: CASSLSGYINEQFF. In nucleotides, the CDR3 is TGTGCCAGCAGCTTATCGGGGTATATCAATGAGCAGTTCTTC.

With regard to this clone: Other nucleotide sequences in the sample specify the same CDR3. V is TRBV29-1 and J is TRBJ2-1; TRBD2 aligns across 13 bases. Trimming took 6 bases from V and 0 from J; bases not matched to a gene: 20. CDR3 size: 21 residues. Germline CDR1 reads SQVTM; CDR2 reads ANQGSEA. The CDR3 DNA follows: TGCAGCGTAGGTGGGACAGGGTCCGGGACTAGCGGGGCTTTCTCCTACAATGAGCAGTTCTTC. Translated, it gives CSVGGTGSGTSGAFSYNEQFF.

The chain is built from TRBV29-1 and TRBJ2-1; 13 bases map to TRBD2. The CDR3 covers 21 residues. The ends lost 6 bases at V and 0 bases at J; junction bases unmatched: 20. CDR1 SQVTM and CDR2 ANQGSEA come from the germline V gene. The CDR3 region is CSVGVTGSGTSGAFSYNEQFF. The CDR3 region has the DNA TGCAGCGTAGGAGTGACTGGGTCCGGGACTAGCGGGGCATTCTCCTACAATGAGCAGTTCTTC.